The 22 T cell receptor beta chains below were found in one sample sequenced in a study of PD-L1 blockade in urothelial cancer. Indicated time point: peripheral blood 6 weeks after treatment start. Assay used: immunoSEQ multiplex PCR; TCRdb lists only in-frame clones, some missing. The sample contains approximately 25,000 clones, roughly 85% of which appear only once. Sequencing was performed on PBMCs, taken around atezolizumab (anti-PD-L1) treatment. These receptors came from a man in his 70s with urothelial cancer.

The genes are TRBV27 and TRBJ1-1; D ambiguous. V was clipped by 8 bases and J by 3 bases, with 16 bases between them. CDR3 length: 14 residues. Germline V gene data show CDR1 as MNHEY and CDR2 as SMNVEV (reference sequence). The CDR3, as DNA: TGTGCCAGCTTGTCGGGGTATGGAGACACTGAAGCTTTCTTT. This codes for CASLSGYGDTEAFF.

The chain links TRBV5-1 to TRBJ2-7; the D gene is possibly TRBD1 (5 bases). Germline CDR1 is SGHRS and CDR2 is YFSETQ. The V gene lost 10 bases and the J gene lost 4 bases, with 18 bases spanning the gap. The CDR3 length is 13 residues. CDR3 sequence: CAPFQGLGYEQYF. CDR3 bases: TGCGCCCCCTTCCAGGGCCTGGGATACGAGCAGTACTTC.

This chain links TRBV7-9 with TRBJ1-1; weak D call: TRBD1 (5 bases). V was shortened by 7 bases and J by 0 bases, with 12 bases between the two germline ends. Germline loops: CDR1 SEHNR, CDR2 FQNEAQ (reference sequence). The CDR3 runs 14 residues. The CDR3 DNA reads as TGTGCCAGCACCTGGGGGGGGTTGAACACTGAAGCTTTCTTT. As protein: CASTWGGLNTEAFF.

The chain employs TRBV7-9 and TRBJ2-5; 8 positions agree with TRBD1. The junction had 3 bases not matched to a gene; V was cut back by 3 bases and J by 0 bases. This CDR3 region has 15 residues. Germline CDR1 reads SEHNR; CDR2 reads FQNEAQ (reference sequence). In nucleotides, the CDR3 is TGTGCCAGCAGCTTTAACAGGGGGTACCAAGAGACCCAGTACTTC. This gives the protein CASSFNRGYQETQYF.

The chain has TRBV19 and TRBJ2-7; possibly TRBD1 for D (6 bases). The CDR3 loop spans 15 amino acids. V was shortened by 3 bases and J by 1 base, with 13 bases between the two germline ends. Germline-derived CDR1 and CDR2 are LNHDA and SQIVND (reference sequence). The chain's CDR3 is CASSIEQDSSYEQYF. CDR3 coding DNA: TGTGCCAGTAGTATTGAGCAGGACAGTTCCTACGAGCAGTACTTC. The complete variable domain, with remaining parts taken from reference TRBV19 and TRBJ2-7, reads DGGITQSPKYLFRKEGQNVTLSCEQNLNHDAMYWYRQDPGQGLRLIYYSQIVNDFQKGDIAEGYSVSREKKESFPLTVTSAQKNPTAFYLCASSIEQDSSYEQYFGPGTRLTVT.

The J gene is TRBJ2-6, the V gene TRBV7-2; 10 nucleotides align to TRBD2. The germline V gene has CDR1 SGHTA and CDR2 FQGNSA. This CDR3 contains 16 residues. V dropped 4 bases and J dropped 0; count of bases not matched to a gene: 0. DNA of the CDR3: TGTGCCAGCAGCTGGACTAGCGGCTCTGGGGCCAACGTCCTGACTTTC. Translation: CASSWTSGSGANVLTF.

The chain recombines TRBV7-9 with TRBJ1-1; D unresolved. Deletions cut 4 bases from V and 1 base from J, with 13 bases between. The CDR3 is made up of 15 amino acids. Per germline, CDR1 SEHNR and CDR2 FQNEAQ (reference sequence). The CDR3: CASSSPSGGNTEAFF. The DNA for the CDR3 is TGTGCCAGCAGCTCCCCGAGCGGTGGGAACACTGAAGCTTTCTTT.

The CDR3 is CASSSQGQGYTF. The CDR3 DNA is TGCGCCAGCAGCTCTCAGGGGCAGGGCTACACCTTC. V usage is TRBV5-1 and J usage is TRBJ1-2; possibly TRBD1 for D (6 bases). This CDR3 region has 12 residues. Germline CDR1 SGHRS, CDR2 YFSETQ. The V gene lost 3 bases and the J gene lost 8 bases, with 11 bases spanning the gap.

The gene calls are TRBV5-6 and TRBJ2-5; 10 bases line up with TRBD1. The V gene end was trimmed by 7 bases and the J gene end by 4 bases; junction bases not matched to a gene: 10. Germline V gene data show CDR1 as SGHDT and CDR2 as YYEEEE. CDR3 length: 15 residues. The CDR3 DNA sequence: TGTGCCAGCCAGACCGGGACAGGGGACGGAGAGACCCAGTACTTC. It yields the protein CASQTGTGDGETQYF.

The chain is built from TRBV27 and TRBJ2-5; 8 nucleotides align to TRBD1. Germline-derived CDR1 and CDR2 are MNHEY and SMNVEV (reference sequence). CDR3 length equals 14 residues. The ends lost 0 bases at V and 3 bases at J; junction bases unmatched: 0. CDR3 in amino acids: CASSLSTGEETQYF. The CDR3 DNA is TGTGCCAGCAGTTTATCGACAGGGGAAGAGACCCAGTACTTC.

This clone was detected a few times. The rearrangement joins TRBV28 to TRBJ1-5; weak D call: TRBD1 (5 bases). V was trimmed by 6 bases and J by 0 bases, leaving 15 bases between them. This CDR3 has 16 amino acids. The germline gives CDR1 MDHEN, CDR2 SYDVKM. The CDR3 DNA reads TGTGCCAGCAGCATGGGACTGAAGAATAGCAATCAGCCCCAGCATTTT. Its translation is CASSMGLKNSNQPQHF.

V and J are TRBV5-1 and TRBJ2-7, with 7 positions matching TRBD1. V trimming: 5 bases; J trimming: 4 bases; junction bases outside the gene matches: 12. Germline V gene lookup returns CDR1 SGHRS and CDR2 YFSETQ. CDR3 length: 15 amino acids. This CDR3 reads CASRHESGQPYEQYF. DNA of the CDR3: TGCGCCAGCAGACACGAGTCGGGACAGCCTTACGAGCAGTACTTC. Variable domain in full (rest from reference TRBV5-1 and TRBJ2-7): KAGVTQTPRYLIKTRGQQVTLSCSPISGHRSVSWYQQTPGQGLQFLFEYFSETQRNKGNFPGRFSGRQFSNSRSEMNVSTLELGDSALYLCASRHESGQPYEQYFGPGTRLTVT.

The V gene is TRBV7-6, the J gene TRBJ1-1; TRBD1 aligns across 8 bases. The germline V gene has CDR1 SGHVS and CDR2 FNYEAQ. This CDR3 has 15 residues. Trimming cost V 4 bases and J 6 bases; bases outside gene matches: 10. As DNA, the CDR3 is TGTGCCAGCAGCTCCTCTGGCAGGGGGCTTCCTGAAGCTTTCTTT. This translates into CASSSSGRGLPEAFF.

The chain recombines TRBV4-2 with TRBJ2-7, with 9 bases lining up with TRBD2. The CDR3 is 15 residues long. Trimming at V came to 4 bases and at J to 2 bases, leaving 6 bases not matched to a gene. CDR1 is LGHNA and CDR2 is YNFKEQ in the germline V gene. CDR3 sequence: CASSPGTSMPYEQYF. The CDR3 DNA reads TGTGCCAGCAGCCCAGGGACTAGCATGCCCTACGAGCAGTACTTC.

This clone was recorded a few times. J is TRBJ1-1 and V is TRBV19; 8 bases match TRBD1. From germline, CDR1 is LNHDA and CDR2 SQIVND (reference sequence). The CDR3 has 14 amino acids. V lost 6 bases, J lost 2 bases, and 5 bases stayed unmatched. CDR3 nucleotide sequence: TGTGCCAGTAGCCGACAGGGGACAAACACTGAAGCTTTCTTT. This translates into CASSRQGTNTEAFF. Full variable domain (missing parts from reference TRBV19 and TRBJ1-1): DGGITQSPKYLFRKEGQNVTLSCEQNLNHDAMYWYRQDPGQGLRLIYYSQIVNDFQKGDIAEGYSVSREKKESFPLTVTSAQKNPTAFYLCASSRQGTNTEAFFGQGTRLTVV.

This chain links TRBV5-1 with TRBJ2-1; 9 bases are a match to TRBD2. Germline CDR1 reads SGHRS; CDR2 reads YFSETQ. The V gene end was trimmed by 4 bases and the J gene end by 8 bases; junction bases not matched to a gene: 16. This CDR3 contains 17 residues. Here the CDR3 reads CASSPRAGGYGVDEQFF. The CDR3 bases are TGCGCCAGCAGCCCGAGGGCGGGAGGGTATGGTGTGGATGAGCAGTTCTTC.

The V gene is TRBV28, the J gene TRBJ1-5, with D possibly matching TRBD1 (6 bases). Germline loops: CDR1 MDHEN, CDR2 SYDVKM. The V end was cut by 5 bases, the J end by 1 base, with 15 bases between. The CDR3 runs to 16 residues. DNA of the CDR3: TGTGCCAGCAGTAAAACAGGGTTTTACAGCAATCAGCCCCAGCATTTT. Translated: CASSKTGFYSNQPQHF. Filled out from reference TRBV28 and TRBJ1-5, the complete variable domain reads DVKVTQSSRYLVKRTGEKVFLECVQDMDHENMFWYRQDPGLGLRLIYFSYDVKMKEKGDIPEGYSVSREKKERFSLILESASTNQTSMYLCASSKTGFYSNQPQHFGDGTRLSIL.

The CDR3 DNA is TGTGCCAGCAGTTTATTCGGACAGGGCATTGCGAACACCGGGGAGCTGTTTTTT. Translating it yields CASSLFGQGIANTGELFF. The rearrangement joins TRBV28 to TRBJ2-2; 8 nucleotides align to TRBD1. Germline V gives CDR1 MDHEN, CDR2 SYDVKM. V was clipped by 1 base and J by 0 bases; unmatched bases: 7. The CDR3 sequence is 18 residues long. Drawing the rest from reference TRBV28 and TRBJ2-2, the complete variable domain is DVKVTQSSRYLVKRTGEKVFLECVQDMDHENMFWYRQDPGLGLRLIYFSYDVKMKEKGDIPEGYSVSREKKERFSLILESASTNQTSMYLCASSLFGQGIANTGELFFGEGSRLTVL.

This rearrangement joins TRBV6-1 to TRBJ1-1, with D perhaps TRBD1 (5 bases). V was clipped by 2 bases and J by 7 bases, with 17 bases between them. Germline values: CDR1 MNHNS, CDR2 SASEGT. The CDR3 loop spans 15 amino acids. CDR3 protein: CASSEMEGRSLEAFF. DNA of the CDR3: TGTGCCAGCAGTGAAATGGAGGGGCGCTCACTTGAAGCTTTCTTT.

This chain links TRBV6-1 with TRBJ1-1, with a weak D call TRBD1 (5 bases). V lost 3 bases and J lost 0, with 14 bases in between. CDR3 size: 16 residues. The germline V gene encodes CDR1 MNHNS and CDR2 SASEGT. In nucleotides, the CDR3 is TGTGCCAGCAGTGATGGGGGGATCCACATGAACACTGAAGCTTTCTTT. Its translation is CASSDGGIHMNTEAFF.

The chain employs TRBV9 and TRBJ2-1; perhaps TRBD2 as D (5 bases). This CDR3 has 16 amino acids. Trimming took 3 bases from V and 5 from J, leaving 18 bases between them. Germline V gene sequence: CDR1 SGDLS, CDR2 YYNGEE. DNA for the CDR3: TGTGCCAGCAGCGCGTCTCGGGATCTTACGAACAATGAGCAGTTCTTC. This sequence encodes CASSASRDLTNNEQFF.

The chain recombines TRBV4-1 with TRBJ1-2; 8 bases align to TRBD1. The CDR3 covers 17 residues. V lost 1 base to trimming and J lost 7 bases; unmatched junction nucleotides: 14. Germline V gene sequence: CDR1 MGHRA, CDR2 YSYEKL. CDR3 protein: CASSQVLGQERLIGYTF. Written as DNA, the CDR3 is TGCGCCAGCAGCCAAGTACTGGGACAGGAACGGCTTATTGGCTACACCTTC.